A selection of T cell receptor beta chains follows, all from one sample in a study of control samples from healthy donors and cancer patients. Clones were sequenced by immunoSEQ multiplex PCR, and TCRdb holds only the in-frame ones, with some missing. The data show 68,000 or so clones, 83% seen once. Sequencing was performed on blood. All receptors come from a man in his fifties or sixties in good health. Both conserved end residues are part of each CDR3. Each record gives: D gene, clone size, V gene, J gene, CDR3 DNA, CDR3 protein. The D gene is left open where the match is weak. Size is stated for part of the rows, as once, few or many counts, or as a class when the clone is expanded.

D gene: NA
clone size: NA
V gene: TRBV30
J gene: TRBJ2-5
CDR3 DNA: TGTGCCTGGAGTAGGCTAGACCAAGAGACCCAGTACTTC
CDR3 protein: CAWSRLDQETQYF

D gene: TRBD2
clone size: NA
V gene: TRBV19
J gene: TRBJ2-1
CDR3 DNA: TGTGCCAGTAGTATGGCTAGCGGGAGCTCCTACAATGAGCAGTTCTTC
CDR3 protein: CASSMASGSSYNEQFF

D gene: TRBD1
clone size: NA
V gene: TRBV12-5
J gene: TRBJ2-2
CDR3 DNA: TGTGCTAGTGGTTTGGGGGACAGGCACACCGGGGAGCTGTTTTTT
CDR3 protein: CASGLGDRHTGELFF

D gene: TRBD2
clone size: NA
V gene: TRBV7-8
J gene: TRBJ2-1
CDR3 DNA: TGTGCCAGCAGCTCTAGGGGTAGCGGGAGCTTGTACAATGAGCAGTTCTTC
CDR3 protein: CASSSRGSGSLYNEQFF

D gene: NA
clone size: few
V gene: TRBV12-5
J gene: TRBJ2-3
CDR3 DNA: TGTGCTAGTGGTTTGGGTTTCGGAGCGAGTACAGATACGCAGTATTTT
CDR3 protein: CASGLGFGASTDTQYF

D gene: NA
clone size: few
V gene: TRBV28
J gene: TRBJ1-4
CDR3 DNA: TGTGCCAGCAGGGACCCGACAGGAGGTAGTGAAAAACTGTTTTTT
CDR3 protein: CASRDPTGGSEKLFF

D gene: TRBD1
clone size: NA
V gene: TRBV18
J gene: TRBJ2-1
CDR3 DNA: TGTGCCAGCTCACCGGACAGGGTTTCCTACAATGAGCAGTTCTTC
CDR3 protein: CASSPDRVSYNEQFF

D gene: TRBD2
clone size: NA
V gene: TRBV30
J gene: TRBJ2-1
CDR3 DNA: TGTGCCTGGAGCGCATTAGCGGGAGGGTACAATGAGCAGTTCTTC
CDR3 protein: CAWSALAGGYNEQFF

D gene: NA
clone size: NA
V gene: TRBV2
J gene: TRBJ1-6
CDR3 DNA: TGTGCCAGCATTACCGACGGATCGCTGGCTAATTCACCCCTCCACTTT
CDR3 protein: CASITDGSLANSPLHF

D gene: NA
clone size: NA
V gene: TRBV7-2
J gene: TRBJ2-5
CDR3 DNA: TGTGCCAGCAGCTTATCTCGAGAGACCCAGTACTTC
CDR3 protein: CASSLSRETQYF

D gene: NA
clone size: NA
V gene: TRBV12-3/TRBV12-4
J gene: TRBJ1-1
CDR3 DNA: TGTGCCAGCAGTTCCCTGGACACTGAAGCTTTCTTT
CDR3 protein: CASSSLDTEAFF

D gene: TRBD1
clone size: NA
V gene: TRBV4-2
J gene: TRBJ2-7
CDR3 DNA: TGTGCCAGCAGCCAAGATCTAGGGACAGCGCCCTACGAGCAGTACTTC
CDR3 protein: CASSQDLGTAPYEQYF

D gene: TRBD2
clone size: NA
V gene: TRBV2
J gene: TRBJ2-5
CDR3 DNA: TGTGCCAGCAGCCAGCGGGAGGGACAAGAGACCCAGTACTTC
CDR3 protein: CASSQREGQETQYF

D gene: TRBD2
clone size: NA
V gene: TRBV6-5
J gene: TRBJ2-1
CDR3 DNA: TGTGCCAGCAAGACTAGCGGGAGTACAAATGAGCAGTTCTTC
CDR3 protein: CASKTSGSTNEQFF

D gene: TRBD2
clone size: NA
V gene: TRBV27
J gene: TRBJ2-7
CDR3 DNA: TGTGCCAGCAGTTTTTCGGGGGGGACGGAAGATACCGAGCAGTACTTC
CDR3 protein: CASSFSGGTEDTEQYF

D gene: NA
clone size: NA
V gene: TRBV7-2
J gene: TRBJ1-3
CDR3 DNA: TGTGCCAGCAGCCCGACCCGGGGGAACACCATATATTTT
CDR3 protein: CASSPTRGNTIYF

D gene: TRBD1
clone size: NA
V gene: TRBV18
J gene: TRBJ1-5
CDR3 DNA: TGTGCCAGCTCTCGAATGGACAGGGCTAGCAATCAGCCCCAGCATTTT
CDR3 protein: CASSRMDRASNQPQHF

D gene: TRBD1
clone size: NA
V gene: TRBV5-1
J gene: TRBJ1-1
CDR3 DNA: TGCGCCAGCAGCTTTGATGGACAGGTTGGGGCTGAAGCTTTCTTT
CDR3 protein: CASSFDGQVGAEAFF

D gene: NA
clone size: NA
V gene: TRBV27
J gene: TRBJ2-7
CDR3 DNA: TGTGCCAGCAGTTCCGACAGGCTTGGCTACGAGCAGTACTTC
CDR3 protein: CASSSDRLGYEQYF

D gene: NA
clone size: NA
V gene: TRBV6-6
J gene: TRBJ2-5
CDR3 DNA: TGTGCCAGCAGTTTCGAGGGCCTCCAAGAGACCCAGTACTTC
CDR3 protein: CASSFEGLQETQYF

D gene: TRBD2
clone size: NA
V gene: TRBV3-1/TRBV3-2
J gene: TRBJ2-3
CDR3 DNA: TGTGCCAGCAGCCCGGGACTAGCGGGAGTCACGCAGTATTTT
CDR3 protein: CASSPGLAGVTQYF

D gene: TRBD2
clone size: NA
V gene: TRBV7-2
J gene: TRBJ2-3
CDR3 DNA: TGTGCCAGCAGCTTCCTAGCGGGAGAGCCAGATACGCAGTATTTT
CDR3 protein: CASSFLAGEPDTQYF

D gene: TRBD1
clone size: NA
V gene: TRBV4-3
J gene: TRBJ1-6
CDR3 DNA: TGCGCCAGCAGCGGGGGACAGAACGGCTATAATTCACCCCTCCACTTT
CDR3 protein: CASSGGQNGYNSPLHF

D gene: TRBD2
clone size: NA
V gene: TRBV27
J gene: TRBJ2-1
CDR3 DNA: TGTGCCAGCATAAGGACTAGCGGGGTTTTTGGTGATGAGCAGTTCTTC
CDR3 protein: CASIRTSGVFGDEQFF

D gene: TRBD2
clone size: NA
V gene: TRBV28
J gene: TRBJ2-7
CDR3 DNA: TGTGCCAGCAGTCAAGTCTCGGGCGGGAGTTGGTACGAGCAGTACTTC
CDR3 protein: CASSQVSGGSWYEQYF

D gene: NA
clone size: NA
V gene: TRBV6-5
J gene: TRBJ1-5
CDR3 DNA: TGTGCCGCCCACGCGCGTTCGGCTAATCAGCCCCAGCATTTT
CDR3 protein: CAAHARSANQPQHF

D gene: NA
clone size: NA
V gene: TRBV28
J gene: TRBJ2-1
CDR3 DNA: TGTGCCAGCAGTTTTACTAGTCCGACTAGACCGCAGTTCTTC
CDR3 protein: CASSFTSPTRPQFF

D gene: NA
clone size: few
V gene: TRBV5-4
J gene: TRBJ1-1
CDR3 DNA: TGTGCCACCTCAAATGGGGAGAACACTGAAGCTTTCTTT
CDR3 protein: CATSNGENTEAFF

D gene: TRBD2
clone size: NA
V gene: TRBV30
J gene: TRBJ2-7
CDR3 DNA: TGTGCCCCCGGACTAGCGGGAGACTCCGAGCAGTACTTC
CDR3 protein: CAPGLAGDSEQYF

D gene: TRBD2
clone size: NA
V gene: TRBV19
J gene: TRBJ2-2
CDR3 DNA: TGTGCCAGTAGTAACCTAGCGGGAGGTTTTTCACCCGGGGAGCTGTTTTTT
CDR3 protein: CASSNLAGGFSPGELFF

D gene: NA
clone size: NA
V gene: TRBV6-5
J gene: TRBJ2-1
CDR3 DNA: TGTGCCAGCAGTTCTGGCCCTCAACGGGGGAATGAGCAGTTCTTC
CDR3 protein: CASSSGPQRGNEQFF

D gene: NA
clone size: NA
V gene: TRBV7-2
J gene: TRBJ2-5
CDR3 DNA: TGTGCCAGCAGCTTAGCTGTGCAAGAGACCCAGTACTTC
CDR3 protein: CASSLAVQETQYF

D gene: NA
clone size: NA
V gene: TRBV27
J gene: TRBJ2-3
CDR3 DNA: TGTGCCAGCAGTCCTCTAGGACGGGGCACAGATACGCAGTATTTT
CDR3 protein: CASSPLGRGTDTQYF

D gene: TRBD1
clone size: NA
V gene: TRBV7-9
J gene: TRBJ2-1
CDR3 DNA: TGTGCCAGCAGCCCAAAGGGACAGGGAGGCAGTGAGCAGTTCTTC
CDR3 protein: CASSPKGQGGSEQFF

D gene: TRBD1
clone size: many
V gene: TRBV4-3
J gene: TRBJ1-1
CDR3 DNA: TGCGCCAGCAGCAGGACAGGGGGCGAGGACACTGAAGCTTTCTTT
CDR3 protein: CASSRTGGEDTEAFF

D gene: NA
clone size: NA
V gene: TRBV6-5
J gene: TRBJ1-1
CDR3 DNA: TGTGCCAGCAGCCACAGGGTTAGAATGAACACTGAAGCTTTCTTT
CDR3 protein: CASSHRVRMNTEAFF

D gene: TRBD2
clone size: NA
V gene: TRBV2
J gene: TRBJ2-3
CDR3 DNA: TGTGCCAGCAGTGAAACCACTAGCGGTGGCACAGATACGCAGTATTTT
CDR3 protein: CASSETTSGGTDTQYF

D gene: NA
clone size: NA
V gene: TRBV3-1/TRBV3-2
J gene: TRBJ1-1
CDR3 DNA: TGTGCCAGCAGCCAAGAGAGGGTGAGACAGGCTGAAGCTTTCTTT
CDR3 protein: CASSQERVRQAEAFF

D gene: TRBD1
clone size: NA
V gene: TRBV7-9
J gene: TRBJ1-2
CDR3 DNA: TGTGCCAGCAGACAAGGACAGGGGGCGATCGACTATGGCTACACCTTC
CDR3 protein: CASRQGQGAIDYGYTF

D gene: NA
clone size: NA
V gene: TRBV21-1
J gene: TRBJ2-7
CDR3 DNA: TGTGCCAGCAGCAAAGGAAGATACGAGCAGTACTTC
CDR3 protein: CASSKGRYEQYF

D gene: TRBD1
clone size: NA
V gene: TRBV2
J gene: TRBJ1-5
CDR3 DNA: TGTGCCAGCAGTGATACAGGGGGCCAGCCCCAGCATTTT
CDR3 protein: CASSDTGGQPQHF

D gene: TRBD1
clone size: NA
V gene: TRBV7-9
J gene: TRBJ2-7
CDR3 DNA: TGTGCCAGCAGCCCAAGGACAGGGGGCCACGAGCAGTACTTC
CDR3 protein: CASSPRTGGHEQYF

D gene: TRBD2
clone size: NA
V gene: TRBV7-2
J gene: TRBJ2-5
CDR3 DNA: TGTGCCAGCAGCGCAAGGGTGGCGGGAGGGGGAGAGACCCAGTACTTC
CDR3 protein: CASSARVAGGGETQYF

D gene: NA
clone size: once
V gene: TRBV28
J gene: TRBJ2-1
CDR3 DNA: TGTGCCAGCAGTCCCCTGGCGGGGCGGGGCAATGAGCAGTTCTTC
CDR3 protein: CASSPLAGRGNEQFF

D gene: NA
clone size: NA
V gene: TRBV4-3
J gene: TRBJ1-3
CDR3 DNA: TGCGCCAGCAGCCAAGAGGTATCTGGCAGAAGTACTGGAAACACCATATATTTT
CDR3 protein: CASSQEVSGRSTGNTIYF

D gene: TRBD2
clone size: few
V gene: TRBV11-1
J gene: TRBJ2-5
CDR3 DNA: TGTGCCAGCAGCGCCAGGACTAGCGCCCAAGAGACCCAGTACTTC
CDR3 protein: CASSARTSAQETQYF

D gene: NA
clone size: NA
V gene: TRBV2
J gene: TRBJ1-3
CDR3 DNA: TGTGCCAGCAGTGACCCGGTCGGTAGAATAGGAAACACCATATATTTT
CDR3 protein: CASSDPVGRIGNTIYF

D gene: TRBD1
clone size: NA
V gene: TRBV6-5
J gene: TRBJ2-7
CDR3 DNA: TGTGCCAGCAGTTACTCGAACAGGGGCTCCTACGAGCAGTACTTC
CDR3 protein: CASSYSNRGSYEQYF

D gene: NA
clone size: NA
V gene: TRBV6-4
J gene: TRBJ1-1
CDR3 DNA: TGTGCCAGCAGTCTCAGCTTCGACAGGTCGGGAGAATTGCGGGGCTTT
CDR3 protein: CASSLSFDRSGELRGF

D gene: NA
clone size: NA
V gene: TRBV5-1
J gene: TRBJ2-2
CDR3 DNA: TGCGCCAGCAGCCAGGGGACTACCACCGGGGAGCTGTTTTTT
CDR3 protein: CASSQGTTTGELFF

D gene: NA
clone size: NA
V gene: TRBV15
J gene: TRBJ2-5
CDR3 DNA: TGTGCCACCAGCAGAGATGGCACCGAAGAGACCCAGTACTTC
CDR3 protein: CATSRDGTEETQYF

D gene: NA
clone size: once
V gene: TRBV10-3
J gene: TRBJ2-5
CDR3 DNA: TGTGCCATCGGGGCGGGACAAGAGACCCAGTACTTC
CDR3 protein: CAIGAGQETQYF

D gene: TRBD1
clone size: NA
V gene: TRBV24-1
J gene: TRBJ2-2
CDR3 DNA: TGTGCCACCAGTGATGCGACAGGGCAAACCGGGGAGCTGTTTTTT
CDR3 protein: CATSDATGQTGELFF

D gene: NA
clone size: NA
V gene: TRBV7-2
J gene: TRBJ1-3
CDR3 DNA: TGTGCCAGCAGCTTATCAGCGGCTTCCTCTGGAAACACCATATATTTT
CDR3 protein: CASSLSAASSGNTIYF

D gene: TRBD2
clone size: NA
V gene: TRBV11-2
J gene: TRBJ2-1
CDR3 DNA: TGTGCCAGCAGCTTGAGACCGGGACTAGCGGGAGTTAGAGATGAGCAGTTCTTC
CDR3 protein: CASSLRPGLAGVRDEQFF